The clone carrying this TCR beta chain occurred a few times. The protocol was immunoSEQ multiplex PCR, while the TCRdb copy is restricted to in-frame clones and leaves out a portion. The sample contains about 170,000 clones, more than 85% of which appear only once. The CDR3 has 13 amino acids. V was cut by 7 bases and J by 4 bases, with 11 bases left in between. Looked up from germline, CDR1 is ENHRY and CDR2 is SYGVKD. The data were obtained in a study of control samples from healthy donors and cancer patients. This chain joins TRBV10-3 and TRBJ1-5; D may be TRBD1 (6 bases). The clonotype was recovered from a woman aged 40 to 50 in good health. Sequencing was done on a sample of blood. In DNA, the CDR3 is TGTGCCATCACTGGACAGCTAAATCAGCCCCAGCATTTT. Translating gives CAITGQLNQPQHF.